This passage covers 22 T cell receptor beta chains from one sample sequenced in a study of blood T cell repertoires in COVID-19. Using immunoSEQ multiplex PCR, the repertoire was profiled, and TCRdb retains in-frame clones only, with some absent. The sample consists of about 360,000 clones, roughly 90% of them appearing once. Sequenced material: peripheral blood. Receptors originate from a woman aged 60-70 years with COVID-19, enrolled during active disease.

The chain uses TRBV9 and TRBJ2-5; D call uncertain. Germline V CDR1 and CDR2: SGDLS, YYNGEE. This CDR3 is 15 amino acids long. V dropped 0 bases and J dropped 1 base, with 10 bases sitting between them. This CDR3 is CASSVATAIQETQYF. The CDR3 coding sequence is TGTGCCAGCAGCGTAGCCACCGCTATCCAAGAGACCCAGTACTTC.

CDR3 DNA: TGTGCCAGCAGTTCGGACAGGGTAGAAGGGGCCAACGTCCTGACTTTC. Protein product: CASSSDRVEGANVLTF. This chain joins TRBV6-5 and TRBJ2-6; 8 bases are shared with TRBD1. Unmatched junction bases numbered 6, after V lost 4 bases and J lost 4 bases. CDR3 size: 16 residues. Germline loops: CDR1 MNHEY, CDR2 SVGAGI.

The rearrangement links TRBV4-3 to TRBJ2-4, with a tentative D call TRBD2 (5 bases). V lost 0 bases, J lost 1 base, and 10 bases lay in between. The CDR3 sequence is 16 residues long. Germline V gene sequence: CDR1 LGHNA, CDR2 YSLEER. The DNA of the CDR3 is TGCGCCAGCAGCCAAGAAGCTAGCCGGGCCAAAAACATTCAGTACTTC. Its translation is CASSQEASRAKNIQYF.

CDR3 DNA: TGCGCCAGCAGTGGGAGGGACAGGGAGACCCAGTACTTC. It yields the protein CASSGRDRETQYF. The V and J genes are TRBV10-2 and TRBJ2-5; 8 nucleotides agree with TRBD1. V dropped 4 bases and J dropped 5; count of bases not matched to a gene: 3. Germline values: CDR1 WSHSY, CDR2 SAAADI. The CDR3 consists of 13 residues.

This clone has more than one count but fewer than ten. In DNA form, the CDR3 reads TGTGCCAGCAGCTTGCAGGGCGGCACCGGGGAGCTGTTTTTT. This codes for CASSLQGGTGELFF. This chain joins TRBV5-4 and TRBJ2-2, with D possibly TRBD1 on 5 matching bases. CDR1 is SGHNT and CDR2 is YYREEE in the germline V gene (reference sequence). V was cut by 1 base and J by 4 bases, with 8 bases left in between. This CDR3 is 14 amino acids long.

V and J are TRBV21-1 and TRBJ2-7; the listed D gene, TRBD1, was not tested against the DNA. TRBV21-1 is a documented pseudogene. CDR3 length: 19 amino acids. CDR3: CASSKVGLWGQASSYEQYF. The CDR3 region has the DNA TGTGCCAGCAGCAAAGTAGGGCTGTGGGGACAGGCCTCCTCCTACGAGCAGTACTTC.

The CDR3 protein is CASSRAGTDTQYF. The CDR3, as DNA: TGTGCCAGCAGCAGGGCGGGTACAGATACGCAGTATTTT. The V gene is TRBV5-6, the J gene TRBJ2-3; tentative D call: TRBD2 (5 bases). Trimming shortened V by 4 bases and J by 3 bases, and 9 bases separated the two germline ends. CDR3 length: 13 residues. The germline CDR1 and CDR2 sequences are SGHDT and YYEEEE. Filled out from reference TRBV5-6 and TRBJ2-3, the complete variable domain reads DAGVTQSPTHLIKTRGQQVTLRCSPKSGHDTVSWYQQALGQGPQFIFQYYEEEERQRGNFPDRFSGHQFPNYSSELNVNALLLGDSALYLCASSRAGTDTQYFGPGTRLTVL.

Note on this clone: Other DNA sequences in this sample translate to the same CDR3. V usage is TRBV5-4 and J usage is TRBJ1-1; D gene ambiguous. With 4 bases removed from V and 2 bases from J, the gap between germline ends came to 3 bases. CDR3 length: 11 amino acids. The germline CDR1 and CDR2 sequences are SGHNT and YYREEE (reference sequence). As DNA, the CDR3 is TGTGCCAGCAGCCAAAACACTGAAGCTTTCTTT. Translating gives CASSQNTEAFF.

J is TRBJ1-6 and V is TRBV27; 10 bases are a match to TRBD1. V dropped 2 bases and J dropped 9; count of bases not matched to a gene: 7. CDR3 length equals 16 residues. CDR1 is MNHEY, CDR2 SMNVEV, per germline (reference sequence). CDR3: CASSLGPGTGVSPLHF. The CDR3 nucleotides are TGTGCCAGCAGTTTAGGCCCCGGGACAGGGGTTTCACCCCTCCACTTT.

The gene calls are TRBV2 and TRBJ1-1; 8 bases are a match to TRBD1. V shed 7 bases and J 12 bases; nucleotides not matched to a gene: 7. Per germline, CDR1 SNHLY and CDR2 FYNNEI. This CDR3 has 11 residues. Here the CDR3 reads CASIFQGATFF. The CDR3 bases are TGTGCCAGCATATTTCAGGGGGCAACTTTCTTT.

The CDR3: CASSSDRGRTEAFF. In DNA, the CDR3 is TGTGCCAGCAGTTCCGACAGGGGGCGGACTGAAGCTTTCTTT. The J gene is TRBJ1-1, the V gene TRBV6-5; 10 bases align to TRBD1. CDR3 length: 14 residues. CDR1 MNHEY and CDR2 SVGAGI come from the germline V gene. J was trimmed by 5 bases and V by 4 bases; bases with no gene match: 4.

The V call is TRBV5-1, the J call TRBJ2-2, with 8 bases fitting TRBD2. V dropped 0 bases and J dropped 4; count of bases not matched to a gene: 5. The CDR3 loop spans 16 amino acids. Germline CDR1 SGHRS, CDR2 YFSETQ. The DNA for the CDR3 is TGCGCCAGCAGCTTGGGGAGCGGGGGTAGCACCGGGGAGCTGTTTTTT. Its translation is CASSLGSGGSTGELFF.

V usage is TRBV15 and J usage is TRBJ1-2; D may be TRBD1 (6 bases). V lost 3 bases to trimming and J lost 2 bases, with 10 bases between them. Germline CDR1 is LNHNV and CDR2 is YYDKDF (reference sequence). The CDR3 runs to 14 residues. The DNA of the CDR3 is TGTGCCACCAGCAGTGTTACAGGGAACTATGGCTACACCTTC. It encodes CATSSVTGNYGYTF. Filled out from reference TRBV15 and TRBJ1-2, the complete variable domain reads DAMVIQNPRYQVTQFGKPVTLSCSQTLNHNVMYWYQQKSSQAPKLLFHYYDKDFNNEADTPDNFQSRRPNTSFCFLDIRSPGLGDTAMYLCATSSVTGNYGYTFGSGTRLTVV.

This clone was detected many times. The V gene is TRBV7-9, the J gene TRBJ2-2, with D possibly TRBD1 on 6 matching bases. Deletions cut 4 bases from V and 5 bases from J, with 8 bases between. The germline CDR1 and CDR2 sequences are SEHNR and FQNEAQ (reference sequence). The CDR3 totals 13 residues. The CDR3 spells CASSSQGTGELFF. The CDR3 DNA is TGTGCCAGCAGCTCTCAGGGGACCGGGGAGCTGTTTTTT. The full variable domain, its missing parts supplied by reference TRBV7-9 and TRBJ2-2, is DTGVSQNPRHKITKRGQNVTFRCDPISEHNRLYWYRQTLGQGPEFLTYFQNEAQLEKSRLLSDRFSAERPKGSFSTLEIQRTEQGDSAMYLCASSSQGTGELFFGEGSRLTVL.

This chain connects TRBV4-3 to TRBJ2-1, with D possibly TRBD2 on 6 matching bases. The germline V and J ends were trimmed by 4 bases and 5 bases, with 12 bases remaining between them. Germline V gives CDR1 LGHNA, CDR2 YSLEER. This CDR3 is 14 amino acids long. CDR3 nucleotides: TGCGCCAGCAGCCTGACCGGGACTCACAATGAGCAGTTCTTC. This sequence encodes CASSLTGTHNEQFF.

This rearrangement joins TRBV19 to TRBJ1-4; tentatively, D is TRBD1 (5 bases). This CDR3 is 12 amino acids long. Germline-derived CDR1 and CDR2 are LNHDA and SQIVND (reference sequence). V was shortened by 10 bases and J by 7 bases, with 13 bases between the two germline ends. In DNA form, the CDR3 reads TGTGCCACGGCCGGGGGATTTGAAAAACTGTTTTTT. Protein sequence: CATAGGFEKLFF.

This clone has a handful of counts. The chain recombines TRBV6-5 with TRBJ1-4, with D unresolved. Trimming took off 7 bases at V and 8 bases at J, with 14 bases between the two ends. The CDR3 is 13 amino acids. From germline, CDR1 is MNHEY and CDR2 SVGAGI. This CDR3 is CASTTRLGEKLFF. CDR3 DNA sequence: TGTGCCAGCACCACCCGACTAGGGGAAAAACTGTTTTTT.

The chain carries TRBV19 and TRBJ2-3, with D possibly matching TRBD1 (6 bases). Germline V lookup: CDR1 LNHDA, CDR2 SQIVND (reference sequence). V was shortened by 7 bases and J by 0 bases, with 17 bases between the two germline ends. This CDR3 region has 16 residues. CDR3 sequence (DNA): TGTGCCAGTAAACGACCAGGGGCGCCTAGCACAGATACGCAGTATTTT. Translation gives CASKRPGAPSTDTQYF.

This clone has just a few counts. This rearrangement joins TRBV28 to TRBJ1-6; D gene unclear. The CDR3 is made up of 14 amino acids. The V gene lost 3 bases and the J gene lost 1 base, with 4 bases spanning the gap. CDR1 is MDHEN and CDR2 is SYDVKM in the germline V gene. The CDR3 DNA reads as TGTGCCAGCAGTTTGCGATCCTATAATTCACCCCTCCACTTT. It is translated as CASSLRSYNSPLHF.

The chain links TRBV4-1 to TRBJ2-5; 11 positions match TRBD1. Germline V gene data show CDR1 as MGHRA and CDR2 as YSYEKL. The length of the CDR3 is 14 residues. The V segment lost 3 bases and the J segment 6 bases; nucleotides outside the gene matches: 3. The CDR3 DNA is TGCGCCAGCAGCCAGGGACAGGGGGGGAAGACCCAGTACTTC. It codes for CASSQGQGGKTQYF.

The J gene is TRBJ2-2, the V gene TRBV11-2, with D possibly matching TRBD2 (6 bases). CDR1 is SGHAT and CDR2 is FQNNGV in the germline V gene. The CDR3 covers 13 residues. The CDR3 DNA sequence: TGTGCGGTTGAATGGGCGGGGACCGGGGAGCTGTTTTTT. Its protein is CAVEWAGTGELFF.

The chain carries TRBV28 and TRBJ1-4, with 9 bases matching TRBD1. V lost 9 bases and J lost 7; bases outside the gene matches: 18. The CDR3 has 17 residues. Germline loops: CDR1 MDHEN, CDR2 SYDVKM. CDR3: CASSIGGTGSGGEKLFF. In nucleotides, the CDR3 is TGTGCCAGTTCGATCGGGGGGACAGGGAGTGGAGGTGAAAAACTGTTTTTT.